The rows below give T cell receptor beta chains drawn from one sample of a study of blood T cell dynamics during melanoma immunotherapy. Data came from immunoSEQ multiplex PCR; TCRdb stores just in-frame clones and leaves some out. The sample consists of 15,000 to 20,000 clones, about 83% of them appearing once. The material was blood, obtained from a patient treated with checkpoint blockade. The receptors were gathered from a human donor with melanoma. CDR3s include the opening cysteine and the closing phenylalanine or tryptophan. A D gene is named only where the DNA matches it firmly. The size entry is marked missing in some rows and otherwise reads once, few, many or a size class.

cdr3_length	v_call	clone_size	d_call	j_call	cdr3_aa	cdr3_nt
12	TRBV29-1	.	.	TRBJ2-7	CSVERDSYEQYF	TGCAGCGTTGAGCGGGACTCCTACGAGCAGTACTTC
13	TRBV5-4	.	.	TRBJ2-4	CASSRTGENIQYF	TGTGCCAGCAGCCGCACGGGCGAGAACATTCAGTACTTC
14	TRBV6-1	.	.	TRBJ2-7	CASRATQLTYEQYF	TGTGCCAGCAGAGCAACACAGCTTACCTACGAGCAGTACTTC
16	TRBV12-5	.	.	TRBJ2-5	CASGLVLSGYLETQYF	TGTGCTAGTGGTTTGGTACTGTCTGGGTATCTCGAGACCCAGTACTTC
13	TRBV28	.	.	TRBJ1-2	CASSPHSNYGYTF	TGTGCCAGCAGTCCCCACAGCAATTATGGCTACACCTTC
15	TRBV10-3	.	TRBD1	TRBJ1-1	CAIRGPGQGYTEAFF	TGTGCCATCAGGGGCCCGGGACAGGGCTACACTGAAGCTTTCTTT
15	TRBV7-2	.	TRBD1	TRBJ2-7	CASSLGGDRGNEQYF	TGTGCCAGCAGCCTCGGGGGGGACAGGGGAAACGAGCAGTACTTC
14	TRBV7-6	.	TRBD1	TRBJ2-7	CASSKRQGDYEQYF	TGTGCCAGCAGCAAAAGACAGGGGGACTACGAGCAGTACTTC
13	TRBV6-9	.	.	TRBJ2-7	CASSYFPLHEQYF	TGTGCCAGCAGTTACTTCCCACTCCACGAGCAGTACTTC
16	TRBV30	.	.	TRBJ1-4	CAWSSTTGISNEKLFF	TGTGCCTGGAGTTCAACAACAGGGATATCTAATGAAAAACTGTTTTTT
11	TRBV20-1	.	.	TRBJ2-5	CSAVGGETQYF	TGCAGTGCGGTCGGTGGGGAGACCCAGTACTTC
14	TRBV7-9	.	.	TRBJ1-6	CASSEDMFNSPLHF	TGTGCCAGCAGCGAGGACATGTTCAATTCACCCCTCCACTTT
15	TRBV27	.	TRBD2	TRBJ2-3	CASSFNLAETDTQYF	TGTGCCAGCAGTTTTAACCTAGCGGAAACAGATACGCAGTATTTT
14	TRBV6-5	.	.	TRBJ2-5	CASSGRTAQETQYF	TGTGCCAGCAGTGGACGGACAGCTCAAGAGACCCAGTACTTC
15	TRBV7-2	.	.	TRBJ2-1	CASSLAQSSYNEQFF	TGTGCCAGCAGCTTAGCTCAGAGCTCCTACAATGAGCAGTTCTTC
14	TRBV6-5	.	TRBD1	TRBJ1-4	CASRTGQTNEKLFF	TGTGCCAGCAGGACAGGGCAAACTAATGAAAAACTGTTTTTT
14	TRBV7-2	.	TRBD1	TRBJ1-2	CASSWSTGDRGYTF	TGTGCCAGCAGCTGGTCAACAGGGGATAGAGGCTACACCTTC
14	TRBV30	.	.	TRBJ1-1	CAWSVSRGYTEAFF	TGTGCCTGGAGTGTAAGCAGGGGCTACACTGAAGCTTTCTTT
14	TRBV10-3	few	.	TRBJ1-5	CAISEFRSNQPQHF	TGTGCCATCAGTGAGTTCCGCAGCAATCAGCCCCAGCATTTT
16	TRBV4-2	.	.	TRBJ2-1	CASSQDLAGSYNEQFF	TGTGCCAGCAGCCAAGATTTGGCCGGGAGCTACAATGAGCAGTTCTTC
13	TRBV2	.	TRBD2	TRBJ2-1	CASTAGVYNEQFF	TGTGCCAGCACAGCGGGAGTATACAATGAGCAGTTCTTC
16	TRBV4-1	.	TRBD2	TRBJ2-4	CASSPGSSGAQNIQYF	TGCGCCAGCAGCCCCGGAAGTAGCGGGGCCCAAAACATTCAGTACTTC
19	TRBV6-4	.	.	TRBJ2-7	CASTTKVPPDTEGDYEQYF	TGTGCCAGCACTACAAAAGTCCCACCCGATACAGAAGGGGACTACGAGCAGTACTTC
11	TRBV29-1	.	.	TRBJ2-7	CSATRTYEQYF	TGCAGCGCGACTAGGACCTACGAGCAGTACTTC
13	TRBV11-3	.	.	TRBJ2-2	CASSTGTYGELFF	TGTGCCAGCAGCACCGGGACTTACGGGGAGCTGTTTTTT
13	TRBV7-3	once	.	TRBJ1-1	CASSLGANTEAFF	TGTGCCAGCAGCTTAGGGGCTAACACTGAAGCTTTCTTT
16	TRBV5-1	.	.	TRBJ2-5	CASSLVQGGYQETQYF	TGCGCCAGCAGCTTGGTTCAGGGGGGGTACCAAGAGACCCAGTACTTC
13	TRBV29-1	.	.	TRBJ2-1	CSVEEIGLDEQFF	TGCAGCGTTGAAGAAATAGGGCTCGATGAGCAGTTCTTC
16	TRBV13	.	.	TRBJ1-1	CASSPLAVSWNTEAFF	TGTGCCAGCAGCCCTCTCGCAGTCAGCTGGAACACTGAAGCTTTCTTT
13	TRBV29-1	.	.	TRBJ1-1	CSARRPGPSEAFF	TGCAGCGCCCGAAGACCGGGGCCGAGTGAAGCTTTCTTT
11	TRBV5-1	.	.	TRBJ2-7	CASSLEGRQYF	TGCGCCAGCAGCTTGGAGGGTCGCCAGTACTTC
14	TRBV7-2	.	.	TRBJ1-2	CASSPNQGNYGYTF	TGTGCCAGCAGCCCCAACCAGGGGAACTATGGCTACACCTTC
15	TRBV19	once	.	TRBJ2-1	CASSIDVTSFNEQFF	TGTGCCAGTAGTATAGACGTGACTAGTTTCAATGAGCAGTTCTTC
15	TRBV9	.	TRBD1	TRBJ1-5	CASSVGTGIDQPQHF	TGTGCCAGCAGCGTAGGGACAGGGATAGATCAGCCCCAGCATTTT
16	TRBV29-1	.	.	TRBJ2-3	CSALLDGDHPGDTQYF	TGCAGCGCTTTGCTGGACGGGGACCATCCGGGGGATACGCAGTATTTT
19	TRBV28	.	.	TRBJ2-1	CASSPLASEVGSSYNEQFF	TGTGCCAGCAGCCCCTTAGCCTCGGAAGTTGGAAGTTCCTACAATGAGCAGTTCTTC
14	TRBV19	.	.	TRBJ2-3	CARQRRDGTDTQYF	TGTGCCCGCCAGAGGCGGGACGGCACAGATACGCAGTATTTT
15	TRBV6-1	.	.	TRBJ1-6	CASSEPGRTNSPLHF	TGTGCCAGCAGTGAACCTGGACGGACGAATTCACCCCTCCACTTT
13	TRBV18	.	TRBD1	TRBJ2-2	CASSRTGSGELFF	TGTGCCAGCTCGCGGACAGGATCCGGGGAGCTGTTTTTT
12	TRBV2	.	.	TRBJ1-5	CASTGGPQPQHF	TGTGCCAGCACGGGGGGTCCCCAGCCCCAGCATTTT
13	TRBV7-9	few	.	TRBJ1-5	CASSLERSQPQHF	TGTGCCAGCAGCTTAGAGAGGAGTCAGCCCCAGCATTTT
14	TRBV5-5	.	.	TRBJ2-7	CASSSYPQVNEQYF	TGTGCCAGCAGCTCTTATCCACAAGTGAACGAGCAGTACTTC
11	TRBV20-1	.	.	TRBJ2-3	CSADYTDTQYF	TGCAGTGCTGATTACACAGATACGCAGTATTTT
14	TRBV28	.	TRBD2	TRBJ2-7	CASRASGNRYEQYF	TGTGCCAGCAGGGCTAGCGGGAACCGCTACGAGCAGTACTTC
15	TRBV19	.	.	TRBJ2-2	CASSIVLTNTGELFF	TGTGCCAGTAGTATTGTCCTGACGAACACCGGGGAGCTGTTTTTT
14	TRBV5-4	.	.	TRBJ1-4	CASSLGGTNEKLFF	TGTGCCAGCAGCTTGGGGGGGACTAATGAAAAACTGTTTTTT